The 14 T cell receptor beta chains presented below share a single source sample, sequenced in a study of T cell responses to AZD1222 COVID-19 vaccine. Profiled with immunoSEQ multiplex PCR; TCRdb holds only in-frame clones, not every one. The sample includes about 150,000 clones, 85% to 95% of them seen just once. The sequences come from peripheral blood, collected on day 0 of AZD1222 vaccination. The source is an adult in good health.

CDR3 coding DNA: TGTGCCAGCAGTTTCCTATTGGGACTTCTTGGCTACACCTTC. It codes for CASSFLLGLLGYTF. V usage is TRBV6-2 or TRBV6-3 and J usage is TRBJ1-2; TRBD1 is a possible D gene (5 bases). From germline, CDR1 is MNHEY and CDR2 SVGEGT. The ends were cut back, 4 bases at V and 7 bases at J, with 16 bases in the middle. This CDR3 contains 14 residues.

The V call is TRBV6-7, the J call TRBJ1-6, with TRBD1 matching over 7 bases. TRBV6-7 is labeled an ORF, and its function is uncertain. Trimming removed 2 bases from V and 6 bases from J; junction bases left unmatched: 7. The CDR3 runs 16 residues. The CDR3 region has the DNA TGTGCCAGCAGTTACGAGGGGGCTAAGATTAATTCACCCCTCCACTTT. Encoded protein: CASSYEGAKINSPLHF.

This clone was seen a single time. This chain's CDR3 is CASSGTGGTYEQYV. The CDR3 coding sequence is TGTGCCAGCTCGGGGACAGGAGGTACCTACGAGCAGTACGTC. The chain joins TRBV18 to TRBJ2-7, with 8 nucleotides matching TRBD1. The CDR3 length is 14 residues. With 6 bases clipped from V and 2 bases from J, the junction kept 6 bases outside the gene matches. Germline loops: CDR1 KGHSH, CDR2 LQKENI.

This rearrangement joins TRBV6-2 or TRBV6-3 to TRBJ1-1; TRBD1 is a possible D gene (5 bases). There are 17 residues in the CDR3. The germline CDR1 and CDR2 sequences are MNHEY and SVGEGT. V lost 3 bases, J lost 0 bases, and 17 bases lay in between. CDR3 nucleotides: TGTGCCAGCAGTTATTCGGTAGGGGTATTGTTGAACACTGAAGCTTTCTTT. Protein: CASSYSVGVLLNTEAFF.

This clone was detected only once. This rearrangement joins TRBV7-6 to TRBJ1-4; D is unresolved. There are 15 residues in the CDR3. Per germline, CDR1 SGHVS and CDR2 FNYEAQ. V lost 2 bases to trimming and J lost 4 bases, with 11 bases between them. CDR3: CASSLIGQVNEKLFF. Here the CDR3 DNA reads TGTGCCAGCAGCTTAATCGGGCAAGTTAATGAAAAACTGTTTTTT.

This chain joins TRBV5-1 and TRBJ1-1; D unclear. CDR1 and CDR2 (germline): SGHRS, YFSETQ. The germline V and J ends were trimmed by 4 bases and 0 bases, with 10 bases remaining between them. The CDR3 is 14 residues long. CDR3 sequence reads: CASSLSVLNTEAFF. In DNA form, the CDR3 reads TGCGCCAGCAGCCTGTCAGTCCTGAACACTGAAGCTTTCTTT.

The CDR3 is CASSHTFGLAGVETQYF. The CDR3 nucleotides read TGTGCCAGCAGCCACACATTCGGACTAGCGGGGGTGGAGACCCAGTACTTC. The V and J genes are TRBV3-1 (or the pseudogene TRBV3-2) and TRBJ2-5; 13 bases agree with TRBD2. The CDR3 has 17 amino acids. The germline V gene encodes CDR1 LGHDT and CDR2 YNNKEL (reference sequence). The junction had 9 bases not matched to a gene; V was cut back by 3 bases and J by 5 bases.

This chain connects TRBV4-1 to TRBJ2-2; maybe TRBD2 (7 bases). CDR3 length equals 18 residues. Deletions cut 2 bases from V and 4 bases from J, with 20 bases between. The germline V gene encodes CDR1 MGHRA and CDR2 YSYEKL. CDR3 amino acids: CASSQPRPGGPGTGELFF. CDR3 DNA: TGCGCCAGCAGCCAACCCCGCCCCGGGGGGCCGGGCACCGGGGAGCTGTTTTTT.

This clone occurred once. This rearrangement joins TRBV9 to TRBJ1-3, with 7 positions matching TRBD1. Losses at the gene ends were 3 bases for V and 9 bases for J; bases not matched to a gene: 3. The CDR3 totals 12 residues. CDR1 is SGDLS and CDR2 is YYNGEE in the germline V gene. In DNA form, the CDR3 reads TGTGCCAGCAGCGCGCGACAGGGCACCATATATTTT. This gives the protein CASSARQGTIYF.

The rearrangement links TRBV5-4 to TRBJ2-5, with 14 bases identical to TRBD2. The CDR3 contains 18 residues. The germline CDR1 and CDR2 sequences are SGHNT and YYREEE (reference sequence). The V gene end was trimmed by 0 bases and the J gene end by 3 bases; junction bases not matched to a gene: 7. The chain's CDR3 is CASSLGFRLAGGEETQYF. DNA for the CDR3: TGTGCCAGCAGCTTGGGTTTTCGACTAGCGGGGGGGGAAGAGACCCAGTACTTC.

The rearrangement joins TRBV19 to TRBJ1-1; D gene uncertain. The germline gives CDR1 LNHDA, CDR2 SQIVND (reference sequence). Trimming removed 4 bases at V and 0 bases at J, with 12 bases between. This CDR3 has 15 amino acids. The CDR3 loop is CASSSLKPMNTEAFF. The CDR3 nucleotides read TGTGCCAGTAGTAGTCTGAAACCTATGAACACTGAAGCTTTCTTT. Full variable domain (rest looked up from reference TRBV19 and TRBJ1-1): DGGITQSPKYLFRKEGQNVTLSCEQNLNHDAMYWYRQDPGQGLRLIYYSQIVNDFQKGDIAEGYSVSREKKESFPLTVTSAQKNPTAFYLCASSSLKPMNTEAFFGQGTRLTVV.

V usage is TRBV19 and J usage is TRBJ1-2; D unresolved. Between the trimmed V and J ends, which lost 3 bases and 4 bases, there was a span of 12 bases. The length of the CDR3 is 14 residues. CDR1 and CDR2 from the germline V gene are LNHDA and SQIVND (reference sequence). This chain's CDR3 is CASSMAAGLYGYTF. The CDR3, as DNA: TGTGCCAGTAGTATGGCCGCGGGCCTCTATGGCTACACCTTC.

The chain couples TRBV19 to TRBJ2-1, with TRBD1 as a possible D gene (6 bases). V lost 5 bases to trimming and J lost 15 bases, with 23 bases between them. Germline V gene lookup returns CDR1 LNHDA and CDR2 SQIVND (reference sequence). This CDR3 has 14 amino acids. The DNA of the CDR3 is TGTGCCAGTAGTTCCGCAACCGGGACATGGGTCTGGTTCTTC. Translating it yields CASSSATGTWVWFF.

The gene calls are TRBV29-1 and TRBJ1-1; unclear D gene. V was trimmed by 2 bases and J by 10 bases, leaving 20 bases between them. Germline V CDR1 and CDR2: SQVTM, ANQGSEA. The CDR3 is 14 residues long. The CDR3 coding sequence is TGCAGCGTTGAAAATCCCCACGGGCCTAGTCGAGCTTTCTTT. It translates to CSVENPHGPSRAFF.